Presented here are 25 T cell receptor beta chains from one specimen sequenced in a study of radiotherapy plus CTLA-4 blockade in lung cancer. Clones were sequenced by immunoSEQ multiplex PCR, and TCRdb holds only the in-frame ones, with some missing. The table records tens of thousands of clones, approximately 76% of them present only once. The specimen was peripheral blood, collected from a patient treated with radiotherapy plus ipilimumab. These receptors were collected from a human donor with non-small cell lung cancer who had a complete response to radiotherapy plus ipilimumab.

V usage is TRBV6-1 and J usage is TRBJ1-1, with 7 bases matching TRBD1. The CDR3 has 13 amino acids. Germline V CDR1 and CDR2: MNHNS, SASEGT. The V gene end was trimmed by 9 bases and the J gene end by 4 bases; junction bases not matched to a gene: 8. DNA for the CDR3: TGTGCCAGTTGTAAGTCAGGGGGCACTGAAGCTTTCTTT. Protein sequence: CASCKSGGTEAFF.

The V gene is TRBV19, the J gene TRBJ2-5, with 12 bases identical to TRBD2. After removal of 7 bases from V and 11 bases from J, the junction contained 2 bases not matched to a gene. Per germline, CDR1 LNHDA and CDR2 SQIVND (reference sequence). This CDR3 region has 11 residues. As DNA, the CDR3 is TGTGCCAGTATTGGACTAGCGGGGCAGTACTTC. It is translated as CASIGLAGQYF. Filled out from reference TRBV19 and TRBJ2-5, the complete variable domain reads DGGITQSPKYLFRKEGQNVTLSCEQNLNHDAMYWYRQDPGQGLRLIYYSQIVNDFQKGDIAEGYSVSREKKESFPLTVTSAQKNPTAFYLCASIGLAGQYFGPGTRLLVL.

The genes are TRBV6-5 and TRBJ2-5; weak D call: TRBD2 (6 bases). The CDR3 runs 13 residues. Looked up from germline, CDR1 is MNHEY and CDR2 is SVGAGI. The V end lost 5 bases, the J end lost 5 bases, and 12 bases lay between the germline ends. The CDR3 region is CASSESGRETQYF. DNA for the CDR3: TGTGCCAGCAGTGAAAGTGGGAGGGAGACCCAGTACTTC.

The chain joins TRBV11-3 to TRBJ2-1; 9 nucleotides line up with TRBD2. The V gene end was trimmed by 1 base and the J gene end by 6 bases; junction bases not matched to a gene: 7. Per germline, CDR1 SGHNT and CDR2 YENEEA. This CDR3 contains 16 residues. This CDR3 reads CASSLGLAGTANEQFF. The CDR3 DNA sequence: TGTGCCAGCAGCTTAGGTCTAGCGGGGACGGCCAATGAGCAGTTCTTC.

The chain employs TRBV5-1 and TRBJ1-1, with 8 positions matching TRBD1. Germline CDR1 is SGHRS and CDR2 is YFSETQ. After removal of 4 bases from V and 0 bases from J, the junction contained 14 bases not matched to a gene. This CDR3 spans 18 amino acids. The CDR3 DNA follows: TGCGCCAGCAGCCCCGGGACAGGAGCAACTTTTTTGAACACTGAAGCTTTCTTT. Translating it yields CASSPGTGATFLNTEAFF. Full variable domain (outside the CDR3, taken from reference TRBV5-1 and TRBJ1-1): KAGVTQTPRYLIKTRGQQVTLSCSPISGHRSVSWYQQTPGQGLQFLFEYFSETQRNKGNFPGRFSGRQFSNSRSEMNVSTLELGDSALYLCASSPGTGATFLNTEAFFGQGTRLTVV.

The gene calls are TRBV5-6 and TRBJ2-1; D remains unclear. The CDR3 consists of 14 residues. The germline gives CDR1 SGHDT, CDR2 YYEEEE. V lost 4 bases, J lost 4 bases, and 12 bases lay in between. CDR3 protein: CASSPNLQYNEQFF. As DNA, the CDR3 is TGTGCCAGCAGCCCCAATTTACAATACAATGAGCAGTTCTTC.

The DNA of the CDR3 is TGTGCCAGTAGAGATACGCCCAATTTCGGGGAGCAGTACTTC. Residues: CASRDTPNFGEQYF. The rearrangement uses TRBV19 and TRBJ2-7; D gene unclear. Trimming left V 6 bases short and J 7 bases short, with 19 bases between. CDR1 and CDR2 from the germline V gene are LNHDA and SQIVND (reference sequence). The CDR3 is 14 residues long.

This clone has just one count. The chain has TRBV19 and TRBJ2-4; perhaps TRBD1 as D (5 bases). Germline CDR1 LNHDA, CDR2 SQIVND (reference sequence). The CDR3 totals 16 residues. Trimming removed 0 bases from V and 0 bases from J, with 9 bases in between. This chain's CDR3 is CASSIEYRLAKNIQYF. CDR3 DNA sequence: TGTGCCAGTAGTATAGAGTACAGGTTAGCCAAAAACATTCAGTACTTC.

The V call is TRBV28, the J call TRBJ1-5, with D unresolved. Germline CDR1 is MDHEN and CDR2 is SYDVKM. The CDR3 is made up of 14 amino acids. The germline V and J ends were trimmed by 4 bases and 0 bases, with 7 bases remaining between them. CDR3 protein: CASSYRYSNQPQHF. In DNA, the CDR3 is TGTGCCAGCAGTTACAGATATAGCAATCAGCCCCAGCATTTT.

DNA for the CDR3: TGTGCCAGCAGCGTAGGTGGGGGACTAAGCTCCTACAATGAGCAGTTCTTC. Protein sequence: CASSVGGGLSSYNEQFF. The chain is built from TRBV9 and TRBJ2-1; 7 positions agree with TRBD2. Germline assignment: CDR1 SGDLS and CDR2 YYNGEE. V lost 0 bases to trimming and J lost 0 bases; unmatched junction nucleotides: 6. The CDR3 runs 17 residues.

The V call is TRBV4-2, the J call TRBJ2-5; D is unresolved. The J call may be wrong; the DNA end is better matched by TRBJ2-7. The CDR3 is 14 residues long. Germline CDR1 reads LGHNA; CDR2 reads YNFKEQ. CDR3 in DNA: TGTGCCAGCAGCCAATCCACCCCTGACTACGAGCAGTACTTC. Translating it yields CASSQSTPDYEQYF.

The V gene is TRBV19, the J gene TRBJ2-7; weak D call: TRBD1 (5 bases). Germline CDR1 LNHDA, CDR2 SQIVND (reference sequence). The CDR3 length is 14 residues. The V and J ends lost 2 bases and 6 bases respectively, with 14 bases between them. The CDR3, as DNA: TGTGCCAGTAGTATATACTTGGGCAGGGCCGAGCAGTACTTC. Translation gives CASSIYLGRAEQYF.

V and J are TRBV5-4 and TRBJ2-3, with D maybe TRBD2 (6 bases). Trimming left V 4 bases short and J 2 bases short, with 14 bases between. CDR1 SGHNT and CDR2 YYREEE come from the germline V gene (reference sequence). The CDR3 covers 15 residues. The CDR3 region has the DNA TGTGCCAGCAGCGGGGGGTTATCCTTCACAGATACGCAGTATTTT. Encoded protein: CASSGGLSFTDTQYF.

A single count supports this clone. This rearrangement joins TRBV28 to TRBJ1-1, with TRBD1 matching 8 bases. With V trimmed by 4 bases and J by 9 bases, 19 bases remained unmatched. The germline V gene encodes CDR1 MDHEN and CDR2 SYDVKM. This CDR3 region has 17 residues. This CDR3 is CASSSLGSGGLSSQAFF. The CDR3 nucleotides are TGTGCCAGCAGTTCCCTGGGGTCAGGGGGCTTATCGTCCCAAGCTTTCTTT.

This clone was observed once. The V gene is TRBV6-6, the J gene TRBJ1-2; weak D call: TRBD1 (5 bases). Germline V gene data show CDR1 as MNHNY and CDR2 as SVGAGI (reference sequence). The V end lost 1 base, the J end lost 2 bases, and 8 bases lay between the germline ends. The CDR3 is 14 residues long. CDR3 DNA: TGTGCCAGCAGTTACTTGGAGGGGAACTATGGCTACACCTTC. Its protein product is CASSYLEGNYGYTF.

The chain combines TRBV18 with TRBJ2-1; tentative D call: TRBD1 (5 bases). The CDR3 is 14 amino acids. The V end was cut by 6 bases, the J end by 0 bases, with 9 bases between. Looked up from germline, CDR1 is KGHSH and CDR2 is LQKENI. CDR3 amino acids: CASSGGASYNEQFF. The CDR3 DNA follows: TGTGCCAGCTCGGGTGGGGCCTCCTACAATGAGCAGTTCTTC.

The chain combines TRBV5-4 with TRBJ1-2; 8 bases match TRBD1. Germline loops: CDR1 SGHNT, CDR2 YYREEE (reference sequence). CDR3 length: 14 amino acids. The V and J ends lost 4 bases and 0 bases, in that order; junction bases with no gene match: 2. The DNA of the CDR3 is TGTGCCAGCAGCCGACAGGGGTCTAACTATGGCTACACCTTC. It yields the protein CASSRQGSNYGYTF.

The chain has TRBV28 and TRBJ2-7, with 8 nucleotides matching TRBD2. Germline V gene sequence: CDR1 MDHEN, CDR2 SYDVKM. V dropped 2 bases and J dropped 8; count of bases not matched to a gene: 11. The CDR3 runs 15 residues. Here the CDR3 DNA reads TGTGCCAGCAGTTTAAGGCTTAGCGGGGCTATAAAGCAGTACTTC. Translating gives CASSLRLSGAIKQYF. Looking up the rest from reference TRBV28 and TRBJ2-7 gives the full variable domain: DVKVTQSSRYLVKRTGEKVFLECVQDMDHENMFWYRQDPGLGLRLIYFSYDVKMKEKGDIPEGYSVSREKKERFSLILESASTNQTSMYLCASSLRLSGAIKQYFGPGTRLTVT.

Here the CDR3 DNA reads TGCGCCAGCAGCGCCAGAGGGGAGACCCAGTACTTC. Translating gives CASSARGETQYF. V is TRBV4-1 and J is TRBJ2-5; D is perhaps TRBD2 (5 bases). The CDR3 contains 12 residues. From germline, CDR1 is MGHRA and CDR2 YSYEKL. Deletions cut 5 bases from V and 5 bases from J, with 9 bases between.

The J gene is TRBJ2-7, the V gene TRBV4-1; D is unresolved. Per germline, CDR1 MGHRA and CDR2 YSYEKL. The germline V and J ends were trimmed by 1 base and 3 bases, with 16 bases remaining between them. CDR3 length: 16 residues. The CDR3 loop reads CASSQGRVQLNYEQYF. The CDR3 DNA reads as TGCGCCAGCAGCCAAGGCCGGGTCCAACTAAACTACGAGCAGTACTTC.

This clone was picked up a small number of times. This chain connects TRBV9 to TRBJ2-3, with D possibly being TRBD2 (6 bases). This CDR3 spans 14 amino acids. Germline V lookup: CDR1 SGDLS, CDR2 YYNGEE. V shed 2 bases and J shed 0 bases, with 7 bases lying between them. The CDR3 sequence is CASSVRGSTDTQYF. DNA of the CDR3: TGTGCCAGCAGCGTTCGGGGGAGCACAGATACGCAGTATTTT.

The J gene is TRBJ2-3, the V gene TRBV5-5, with D hard to call. The CDR3 consists of 13 residues. Germline CDR1 is SGHKS and CDR2 is YYEKEE (reference sequence). V shed 3 bases and J shed 0 bases, with 5 bases lying between them. The CDR3 here is CASSWSSTDTQYF. CDR3 DNA: TGTGCCAGCAGCTGGAGCAGCACAGATACGCAGTATTTT.

This clone turned up a few times. The rearrangement uses TRBV28 and TRBJ2-1, with a weak D call TRBD2 (6 bases). The germline gives CDR1 MDHEN, CDR2 SYDVKM. The CDR3 length is 17 residues. The V end lost 5 bases, the J end lost 0 bases, and 17 bases lay between the germline ends. The CDR3 sequence is CASSTGKAGSSYNEQFF. The CDR3 coding sequence is TGTGCCAGCAGTACGGGAAAAGCGGGCAGCTCCTACAATGAGCAGTTCTTC.

This clone has just one count. The gene calls are TRBV19 and TRBJ2-5, with 7 bases matching TRBD1. CDR1 is LNHDA and CDR2 is SQIVND in the germline V gene (reference sequence). Trimming took 3 bases from V and 2 from J; bases not matched to a gene: 6. There are 15 residues in the CDR3. Written as DNA, the CDR3 is TGTGCCAGTAGTATCATGGGCAGGGGGCAAGAGACCCAGTACTTC. Translating gives CASSIMGRGQETQYF.

The chain has TRBV30 and TRBJ1-5, with TRBD1 matching over 7 bases. Germline-derived CDR1 and CDR2 are GTSNPN and SVGIG (reference sequence). V lost 2 bases, J lost 8 bases, and 6 bases stayed unmatched. The CDR3 is 13 residues long. This CDR3 is CAWSSDREKPQHF. In nucleotides, the CDR3 is TGTGCCTGGAGTTCAGACAGGGAGAAGCCCCAGCATTTT.